This is a list of T cell receptor delta chains from one sample in a study of Vδ1+ human thymocytes. TCRdb re-called the multiplex PCR reads using CATT. The profile shows over 45,000 delta-chain clones, about 15% of them singletons. Sequenced: Vdelta1+ gamma-delta thymocytes from the thymus. The receptors here all came from a girl under three years old who had congenital heart surgery. The CDR3 runs from the conserved cysteine through the conserved F or W. A D gene is named only where the DNA matches it firmly. Clone sizes are given selectively: once, few, many, or a class where the clone is expanded.

V gene	D gene	J gene	clone size	CDR3 protein	CDR3 DNA
TRDV1	TRDD3	TRDJ1	few	CALGEPKTGGYWTDKLIF	TGTGCTCTTGGGGAACCCAAGACTGGGGGATATTGGACCGATAAACTCATCTTT
TRDV1	TRDD2	TRDJ1	NA	CALGESSYGNRPSGTPSTYTDKLIF	TGTGCTCTTGGAGAATCTTCCTACGGGAACCGTCCATCTGGGACCCCATCAACGTACACCGATAAACTCATCTTT
TRDV1	TRDD3	TRDJ1	NA	CALGEILPRPHWGIRDKLIF	TGTGCTCTTGGGGAAATCCTTCCTCGCCCCCACTGGGGGATACGGGATAAACTCATCTTT
TRDV1	NA	TRDJ1	NA	CALGDPRGFTDKLIF	TGTGCTCTTGGGGACCCGAGGGGGTTCACCGATAAACTCATCTTT
TRDV1	TRDD3	TRDJ1	few	CALGEHHLGPQTGGSKLIF	TGTGCTCTTGGGGAACACCACCTCGGTCCCCAGACTGGGGGTTCTAAACTCATCTTT
TRDV1	NA	TRDJ1	NA	CALGKIATRYTDKLIF	TGTGCTCTTGGGAAAATAGCTACCCGGTACACCGATAAACTCATCTTT
TRDV1	NA	TRDJ1	NA	CALGDRNRDTYTDRLIF	TGTGCTCTTGGGGATCGTAATAGAGACACGTACACCGATAGACTCATCTTT
TRDV1	TRDD3	TRDJ1	NA	CALGEILGDYTDKLIF	TGTGCTCTTGGGGAAATACTGGGGGATTACACCGATAAACTCATCTTT
TRDV1	NA	TRDJ1	NA	CALGELGVKAYRTLVYTDKLIF	TGTGCTCTTGGGGAACTCGGGGTGAAGGCCTACCGGACGCTGGTGTACACCGATAAACTCATCTTT
TRDV1	TRDD3	TRDJ1	NA	CALGEVASVGLGGYANRADKLIF	TGTGCTCTTGGGGAAGTCGCATCGGTAGGGCTAGGGGGATACGCGAATCGGGCCGATAAACTCATCTTT
TRDV1	TRDD3	TRDJ1	NA	CALGGRDWGMDDKLIF	TGTGCTCTTGGAGGTAGGGATTGGGGGATGGACGATAAACTCATCTTT
TRDV1	TRDD3	TRDJ1	NA	CALGDPYWGINVFNEAKLIF	TGTGCTCTTGGGGACCCGTACTGGGGGATAAATGTCTTCAACGAGGCGAAACTCATCTTT
TRDV1	NA	TRDJ1	NA	CALGEFGVANYPSYVGGYIEYTDKLIF	TGTGCTCTTGGGGAATTCGGAGTCGCAAATTATCCTTCCTACGTAGGGGGATACATAGAGTACACCGATAAACTCATCTTT
TRDV1	TRDD3	TRDJ1	NA	CALGELPPTGGFASTDKLIF	TGTGCTCTTGGGGAACTGCCTCCGACTGGGGGATTCGCCTCCACCGATAAACTCATCTTT
TRDV1	NA	TRDJ1	few	CALGGHSDRIADKLIF	TGTGCTCTTGGGGGTCATTCCGATCGAATTGCGGATAAACTCATCTTT
TRDV1	TRDD3	TRDJ1	few	CALGDLMPTGGRAYTDKLIF	TGTGCTCTTGGGGACCTTATGCCAACTGGGGGACGCGCGTACACCGATAAACTCATCTTT
TRDV1	TRDD3	TRDJ1	few	CALGLPFPNVLGAPDKLIF	TGTGCTCTTGGGCTCCCGTTTCCTAACGTACTGGGGGCGCCCGATAAACTCATCTTT
TRDV1	TRDD2	TRDJ1	few	CALGELATFLQVLYTDKLIF	TGTGCTCTTGGGGAACTTGCCACCTTCCTACAAGTACTGTACACCGATAAACTCATCTTT
TRDV1	TRDD3	TRDJ1	NA	CALGELQALGIQGDKLIF	TGTGCTCTTGGGGAACTTCAGGCCCTGGGGATACAAGGCGATAAACTCATCTTT
TRDV1	TRDD3	TRDJ1	few	CALGEMSLHVLGDTKYTDKLIF	TGTGCTCTTGGGGAAATGTCCCTCCATGTACTGGGGGATACCAAGTACACCGATAAACTCATCTTT
TRDV1	NA	TRDJ1	few	CALGPLSGLPHTYWDQWSDKLIF	TGTGCTCTTGGGCCCTTATCAGGCCTTCCTCACACGTACTGGGATCAGTGGTCCGATAAACTCATCTTT
TRDV1	TRDD3	TRDJ1	few	CALGESEILRLGDSCTDKLIF	TGTGCTCTTGGGGAATCCGAAATCCTACGACTGGGGGATTCGTGCACCGATAAACTCATCTTT
TRDV1	NA	TRDJ1	NA	CALGELRATTIADKLIF	TGTGCTCTTGGGGAACTGCGTGCCACGACTATAGCCGATAAACTCATCTTT
TRDV1	NA	TRDJ1	NA	CALGERGRLLNTDKLIF	TGTGCTCTTGGGGAGAGGGGTCGTCTTCTTAACACCGATAAACTCATCTTT
TRDV1	TRDD2	TRDJ1	few	CALGDPAFLQGCSDKLIF	TGTGCTCTTGGGGACCCAGCCTTCCTACAGGGCTGCTCCGATAAACTCATCTTT
TRDV1	NA	TRDJ1	NA	CALGEQTFLPYLAGYHTDKLIF	TGTGCTCTTGGGGAACAAACTTTCCTACCTTATCTTGCGGGATACCATACCGATAAACTCATCTTT
TRDV1	TRDD3	TRDJ1	few	CALGELTPLAPYWGISMYTDKLIF	TGTGCTCTTGGGGAACTAACCCCCCTAGCCCCCTACTGGGGGATCTCTATGTACACCGATAAACTCATCTTT
TRDV1	TRDD3	TRDJ1	NA	CALGDPYMGDTWGMIRRTDKLIF	TGTGCTCTTGGGGACCCCTACATGGGGGATACCTGGGGCATGATACGTCGGACCGATAAACTCATCTTT
TRDV1	NA	TRDJ1	few	CALGDPLGLPPLHTDKLIF	TGTGCTCTTGGGGACCCCTTGGGACTACCCCCCCTCCACACCGATAAACTCATCTTT
TRDV1	TRDD3	TRDJ1	few	CALGELVEVTRSVGDTDKLIF	TGTGCTCTTGGGGAACTAGTCGAAGTAACCCGGTCGGTGGGGGATACCGATAAACTCATCTTT
TRDV1	TRDD3	TRDJ1	NA	CALGELTSYEGIRGDKLIF	TGTGCTCTTGGGGAACTCACATCCTACGAGGGGATACGCGGGGATAAACTCATCTTT
TRDV1	TRDD3	TRDJ1	NA	CALGEIQAGGMPNTDKLIF	TGTGCTCTTGGGGAAATACAAGCAGGGGGGATGCCCAACACCGATAAACTCATCTTT
TRDV1	TRDD3	TRDJ1	few	CALGEGLPTILGDTWDTDKLIF	TGTGCTCTTGGGGAGGGCCTTCCTACTATTCTGGGGGATACATGGGACACCGATAAACTCATCTTT
TRDV1	NA	TRDJ1	few	CALGEPTTDKLIF	TGTGCTCTTGGGGAACCAACCACCGATAAACTCATCTTT
TRDV1	NA	TRDJ1	NA	CALGELYPTRAPHTVAGKLIF	TGTGCTCTTGGGGAACTATATCCTACGAGGGCACCTCATACTGTGGCCGGTAAACTCATCTTT
TRDV1	NA	TRDJ1	NA	CALGNPPGGGPFRGVYTDKLIF	TGTGCTCTTGGGAACCCTCCCGGGGGGGGCCCCTTTCGAGGAGTGTACACCGATAAACTCATCTTT
TRDV1	NA	TRDJ1	few	CALGESRNLQKVNCFRRDKLIF	TGTGCTCTTGGGGAAAGTCGGAACCTACAGAAAGTGAACTGTTTCCGGAGGGATAAACTCATCTTT
TRDV1	TRDD3	TRDJ1	few	CALGELVRSLPLGAKLIF	TGTGCTCTTGGGGAACTAGTTCGCTCCCTACCACTGGGGGCTAAACTCATCTTT
TRDV1	NA	TRDJ1	few	CALGELLRGTPALEAKLIF	TGTGCTCTTGGGGAACTCCTACGGGGAACCCCTGCTTTGGAGGCTAAACTCATCTTT
TRDV1	TRDD3	TRDJ1	NA	CALGVVPTALYWGIPSLYTDKLIF	TGTGCTCTTGGTGTCGTTCCTACGGCCTTGTACTGGGGGATACCTTCTTTGTACACCGATAAACTCATCTTT
TRDV1	NA	TRDJ1	NA	CALGEFFGLQQGYTDKLIF	TGTGCTCTTGGGGAATTTTTCGGCCTTCAACAGGGGTACACCGATAAACTCATCTTT
TRDV1	NA	TRDJ1	NA	CALGERETFLPGDTRIPARYTDKLIF	TGTGCTCTTGGGGAACGGGAAACCTTCCTACCGGGGGATACGCGTATTCCAGCTCGGTACACCGATAAACTCATCTTT
TRDV1	NA	TRDJ1	few	CALGELALRYIQYTDKLIF	TGTGCTCTTGGGGAACTAGCGCTTCGGTACATCCAATACACCGATAAACTCATCTTT
TRDV1	TRDD3	TRDJ1	NA	CALGDRRGGVGELERGDKLIF	TGTGCTCTTGGGGATAGACGTGGAGGGGTGGGGGAGCTAGAAAGGGGCGATAAACTCATCTTT
TRDV1	TRDD3	TRDJ1	NA	CALGEILDPSTGGCTDKLIF	TGTGCTCTTGGGGAAATACTGGATCCTTCTACTGGGGGGTGCACCGATAAACTCATCTTT
TRDV1	TRDD3	TRDJ1	NA	CALGELRTGGYGYTDKLIF	TGTGCTCTTGGGGAACTCAGAACTGGGGGATACGGGTACACCGATAAACTCATCTTT
TRDV1	NA	TRDJ1	few	CALGDRFSLKTDKLIF	TGTGCTCTTGGGGACCGCTTTTCCTTAAAGACCGATAAACTCATCTTT
TRDV1	TRDD3	TRDJ1	NA	CALGGLPGIRADKLIF	TGTGCTCTTGGGGGCCTTCCGGGGATACGAGCCGATAAACTCATCTTT
TRDV1	TRDD2	TRDJ1	NA	CALGELRGKRPSYGDKLIF	TGTGCTCTTGGGGAACTTCGGGGTAAACGTCCTTCCTACGGCGATAAACTCATCTTT
TRDV1	TRDD3	TRDJ1	NA	CALGELLGDTVDKLIF	TGTGCTCTTGGGGAACTACTGGGGGATACAGTGGATAAACTCATCTTT
TRDV1	TRDD3	TRDJ1	NA	CALGESRRVLGDTREPRTYTDKLIF	TGTGCTCTTGGGGAAAGCCGTCGCGTACTGGGGGATACGCGAGAGCCCCGTACGTACACCGATAAACTCATCTTT
TRDV1	TRDD3	TRDJ1	NA	CALGELGEKAFLSGGYSPTDKLIF	TGTGCTCTTGGGGAACTCGGGGAGAAGGCCTTCCTATCTGGGGGATACTCCCCTACCGATAAACTCATCTTT
TRDV1	TRDD3	TRDJ1	few	CALGELKHRGVLGEQKLIF	TGTGCTCTTGGGGAACTTAAGCACCGAGGAGTACTGGGGGAGCAGAAACTCATCTTT
TRDV1	NA	TRDJ1	once	CALTTHEYTDKLIF	TGTGCTCTCACTACCCACGAGTACACCGATAAACTCATCTTT
TRDV1	NA	TRDJ1	few	CALGDQIGGATDKLIF	TGTGCTCTTGGGGATCAGATTGGGGGGGCGACCGATAAACTCATCTTT
TRDV1	TRDD3	TRDJ1	NA	CALGEPKEPPTILVLGGRDKLIF	TGTGCTCTTGGGGAACCCAAGGAGCCTCCTACGATTCTCGTACTGGGGGGCCGCGATAAACTCATCTTT
TRDV1	TRDD3	TRDJ1	once	CALGELRWGIRGGLIF	TGTGCTCTTGGGGAACTTCGGTGGGGGATACGCGGAGGTCTCATCTTT
TRDV1	TRDD3	TRDJ1	NA	CALGVGVLGDTLVYTDKLIF	TGTGCTCTTGGGGTCGGAGTACTGGGGGATACGCTGGTGTACACCGATAAACTCATCTTT
TRDV1	TRDD3	TRDJ1	few	CALGELSVLGDRTELIF	TGTGCTCTTGGGGAACTCTCCGTACTGGGGGATCGGACAGAACTCATCTTT